This is a list of T cell receptor beta chains from one sample in a study of blood T cell repertoires in COVID-19. Produced via immunoSEQ multiplex PCR; TCRdb's table is partial and in-frame only. Here the sample spans over 150,000 clones, approximately 91% being singletons. Sequenced input: peripheral blood. The receptors derive from a man aged 18-30 years with COVID-19, enrolled during active disease. CDR3s include the opening cysteine and the closing phenylalanine or tryptophan. D genes are given only for firm matches. Rows give clone size only sometimes, using once, few, many, or a class for an expanded clone.

-	TRBD1	TRBV7-9	TRBJ2-7	TGTGCCAGCAGCTTAGAGGGGACAGGGGTTTACGAGCAGTACTTC	CASSLEGTGVYEQYF
-	TRBD2	TRBV28	TRBJ2-1	TGTGCCAGCAGCCTTCCCCGGGGAGGGTACCCTTATGAGCAGTTCTTC	CASSLPRGGYPYEQFF
-	-	TRBV13	TRBJ1-3	TGTGCCAGCAGCCAACCGACACAAGCTGGAAACACCATATATTTT	CASSQPTQAGNTIYF
-	-	TRBV20-1	TRBJ1-5	TGCAGTGCTAGTTATAGCAGGGGAGGCAATCAGCCCCAGCATTTT	CSASYSRGGNQPQHF
-	-	TRBV9	TRBJ2-6	TGTGCCAGCCTTTCTGGGGCCAACGTCCTGACTTTC	CASLSGANVLTF
-	TRBD2	TRBV27	TRBJ2-1	TGTGCCACCAAGACCATGAGCGGGAGCTCCTACAATGAGCAGTTCTTC	CATKTMSGSSYNEQFF
-	-	TRBV7-2	TRBJ2-1	TGTGCCAGCAGCCCCGACAGGAGCTCCTACAATGAGCAGTTCTTC	CASSPDRSSYNEQFF
-	TRBD2	TRBV19	TRBJ2-3	TGTGCCAGTAGTATCGGGGGAGGGCCAGTGGCAGATACGCAGTATTTT	CASSIGGGPVADTQYF
-	TRBD1	TRBV7-9	TRBJ2-1	TGTGCCAGCAGCTACCCGGACAGGGGAAATGAGCAGTTCTTC	CASSYPDRGNEQFF
-	-	TRBV4-1	TRBJ1-3	TGCGCCAGCAGCCAAGTAGGTAGCTGGGGAGGCTCTGGAAACACCATATATTTT	CASSQVGSWGGSGNTIYF
-	TRBD1	TRBV6-2/TRBV6-3	TRBJ2-7	TGTGCCAGCAGTAACCCCCCGACAGGGACCTACGAGCAGTACTTC	CASSNPPTGTYEQYF
-	-	TRBV6-4	TRBJ1-6	TGTGCCAGCAGTGACGGGGAGAATTCACCCCTCCACTTT	CASSDGENSPLHF
-	-	TRBV28	TRBJ2-7	TGTGCCAGCAGTTTGGTCCCTGGCGGACTGGAGCTAGACGAGCAGTACTTC	CASSLVPGGLELDEQYF
-	-	TRBV9	TRBJ1-6	TGTGCCAGCAGCCCAGCGGGGGGCTTCCAGCCCAATTCACCCCTCCACTTT	CASSPAGGFQPNSPLHF
-	TRBD2	TRBV28	TRBJ2-3	TGTGCCAGCAGCGGGGTACGGGAGGGAAACACAGATACGCAGTATTTT	CASSGVREGNTDTQYF
-	TRBD2	TRBV4-3	TRBJ2-7	TGCGCCAGCAGCGTCCGACTAGCGGAAGTTTACGAGCAGTACTTC	CASSVRLAEVYEQYF
-	-	TRBV5-5	TRBJ2-7	TGTGCCAGCAGCTTGGGCGGCGGATTGATCTACGAGCAGTACTTC	CASSLGGGLIYEQYF
-	TRBD1	TRBV19	TRBJ1-4	TGTGCCAGTACCGCCGGGACAGGGGGCGAAAAACTGCTTTTT	CASTAGTGGEKLLF
-	-	TRBV9	TRBJ2-1	TGTGCCAGCAGCGTAGGGGCCGGGGATTTGGATGAGCAGTTCTTC	CASSVGAGDLDEQFF
-	TRBD2	TRBV5-4	TRBJ2-3	TGTGCCAGCAGCTTGGAGCTAGCGGGAGACGCAGATACGCAGTATTTT	CASSLELAGDADTQYF
-	-	TRBV28	TRBJ1-5	TGTGCCAGCGCCTGGGGAGGGCAGGGACAGCCCCAGCATTTT	CASAWGGQGQPQHF
-	TRBD2	TRBV27	TRBJ2-2	TGTGCCAGCATGGGGCTAGCGGGACCACGAAGCGGGGAGCTGTTTTTT	CASMGLAGPRSGELFF
-	TRBD1	TRBV24-1	TRBJ1-5	TGTGCCACCAGTGTTGGGCAGGGGGAGTATCAGCCCCAGCATTTT	CATSVGQGEYQPQHF
-	TRBD2	TRBV10-1	TRBJ2-7	TGCGCCAGCAGTGTTACTAGCGTCTCCTACGAGCAGTACTTC	CASSVTSVSYEQYF
-	TRBD1	TRBV30	TRBJ2-5	TGTGCCTGCCTAAACGGGACAGGGCTTGAGACCCAGTACTTC	CACLNGTGLETQYF
-	-	TRBV7-2	TRBJ2-7	TGTGCCAGCAGCTTAGGAGGTCTCCTGAGCTCCTACGAGCAGTACTTC	CASSLGGLLSSYEQYF
-	-	TRBV5-6	TRBJ2-1	TGTGCCAGCAACCCTAATCCCTACAATGAGCAGTTCTTC	CASNPNPYNEQFF
-	-	TRBV6-2/TRBV6-3	TRBJ1-1	TGTGCCAGCAGTTATAGGGGTTCGGGCAGGGAGGCCGGTATGAACACTGAAGCTTTCTTT	CASSYRGSGREAGMNTEAFF
-	-	TRBV2	TRBJ1-1	TGTGCCAGCAGGGGCAGGGTATTCGAAGCTTTCTTT	CASRGRVFEAFF
-	-	TRBV7-2	TRBJ1-5	TGTGCCAGCAGCGCCGGGACAAACTCCCAGCCCCAGCATTTT	CASSAGTNSQPQHF
-	TRBD2	TRBV5-4	TRBJ2-7	TGTGCCAGCAGCTTGCGGCGGGAGGGCCGGGGTGAGCAGTACTTC	CASSLRREGRGEQYF
once	TRBD2	TRBV27	TRBJ2-7	TGTGCCAGCAGTCGTCTAGCGGGAGGGCTCTACGAGCAGTACTTC	CASSRLAGGLYEQYF
-	TRBD2	TRBV28	TRBJ2-3	TGTGCCAGCAGTTCCCCGGGACTAGCGGGAGGGACAGATACGCAGTATTTT	CASSSPGLAGGTDTQYF
-	TRBD1	TRBV3-1/TRBV3-2	TRBJ1-2	TGTGCCAGCAGCCGGGGACAGCAGAACTATGGCTACACCTTC	CASSRGQQNYGYTF
once	TRBD2	TRBV11-2	TRBJ2-1	TGTGCCAGCAGCTTAAGGGGACTAGTTAGCAATGAGCAGTTCTTC	CASSLRGLVSNEQFF
-	-	TRBV27	TRBJ1-4	TGTGCCAGCACCTCCAGGGTGGATGATGAAAAACTGTTTTTT	CASTSRVDDEKLFF
-	TRBD1	TRBV4-1	TRBJ1-1	TGCGCCAGCAGCCAAGGGGGGACAGGGGGCGTGAGCACTGAAGCTTTCTTT	CASSQGGTGGVSTEAFF
-	TRBD1	TRBV6-5	TRBJ2-7	TGTGCCAGCAGTTACTTTCAGGGGGCCTACGAGCAGTACTTC	CASSYFQGAYEQYF
few	-	TRBV5-8	TRBJ1-5	TGTGCCAGCAGCTTGTTGCGGGCCAGCAATCAGCCCCAGCATTTT	CASSLLRASNQPQHF
-	TRBD2	TRBV15	TRBJ2-1	TGTGCCACCAGCTTTCGCGGGAGCTCCTACAATGAGCAGTTCTTC	CATSFRGSSYNEQFF
-	-	TRBV2	TRBJ2-6	TGTGCCAGCAAGGCAGGCATCTCTGGGGCCAACGTCCTGACTTTC	CASKAGISGANVLTF
-	TRBD2	TRBV7-9	TRBJ2-1	TGTGCCAGCAGCCCTCTACTAGCGTTCTACAATGAGCAGTTCTTC	CASSPLLAFYNEQFF
-	TRBD2	TRBV27	TRBJ2-7	TGTGCCAGCAGTTTAATTAGCGGGAGCCACGAGCAGTACTTC	CASSLISGSHEQYF
once	-	TRBV7-2	TRBJ2-7	TGTGCCAGCAGTGAACCCCGAGGGGGGGCTCAGTACTTC	CASSEPRGGAQYF
-	-	TRBV5-1	TRBJ1-1	TGCGCCAGCAGCTTGGTTTGGTTAGACACTGAAGCTTTCTTT	CASSLVWLDTEAFF
-	TRBD2	TRBV6-6	TRBJ2-1	TGTGCCAGCAGGGCGGGAGAGTTTGATGAGCAGTTCTTC	CASRAGEFDEQFF
-	-	TRBV12-2	TRBJ2-1	TGCGCCGCAGCGGGAGTCGAGGGGCAGTTCTTC	CAAAGVEGQFF
-	-	TRBV27	TRBJ2-7	TGTGCCAGCAGTAAGCGGGCTAGCTCCTACGAGCAGTACTTC	CASSKRASSYEQYF
-	TRBD1	TRBV3-1/TRBV3-2	TRBJ2-7	TGTGCCAGCAGCCAAGGCTGGGGACAGTTCACCTACGAGCAGTACTTC	CASSQGWGQFTYEQYF
-	-	TRBV5-1	TRBJ2-1	TGCGCCAGCAGCTTGTTAGCACAGGCTGGGAATGAGCAGTTCTTC	CASSLLAQAGNEQFF
-	-	TRBV7-3	TRBJ2-3	TGTGCCAGCAGCTCTCGGGGGATACGAACTACGCAGTATTTT	CASSSRGIRTTQYF
-	-	TRBV7-9	TRBJ1-2	TGTGCCAGCAGCTTCGATGGCTACACCTTC	CASSFDGYTF
-	-	TRBV7-3	TRBJ1-1	TGTGCCAGCAGCTTACTGGGAGGGGACACTGAAGCTTTCTTT	CASSLLGGDTEAFF
-	TRBD2	TRBV28	TRBJ2-7	TGTGCCAGCAGTTTATTGTCGACTAGCGGGGTTAGGGAGCAGTACTTC	CASSLLSTSGVREQYF
-	-	TRBV6-5	TRBJ2-1	TGTGCCAGCAGTCCGAGCGGATTGAACAATGAGCAGTTCTTC	CASSPSGLNNEQFF